This T cell receptor (beta chain) is drawn from a study of T cell repertoires in cytomegalovirus infection. Whole-study context: CMV infection together with matching HLA type was indicated by public TCR beta signatures.

TCRdb re-analysed the reads in MiXCR, keeping a single row per CDR3 protein. The sample yields 8,000 or so distinct CDR3 sequences, roughly 53% seen once. The ends lost 4 bases at V and 1 base at J; junction bases unmatched: 12. This CDR3 has 17 amino acids. The V gene's germline CDR1 is MGHRA and CDR2 YSYEKL. This clonotype was seen ten or more times. Its antigen is not known. The clonotype originates from a human donor in good health (CMV status not recorded). Some clones in this sample may be carry-over from other donors' samples. The sequenced material came from PBMCs, sequenced either directly or after in vitro stimulation (not recorded which). V and J are TRBV4-1 and TRBJ2-7; 8 positions agree with TRBD2. CDR3 DNA: TGCGCCAGCAGCCCATTCTTGTCTAGCGGGTTGTCCTACGAGCAGTACTTC. Amino acid sequence: CASSPFLSSGLSYEQYF.